This T cell receptor (beta chain) is from a study of T cell changes during pregnancy in multiple sclerosis. Data came from immunoSEQ multiplex PCR; TCRdb stores just in-frame clones and leaves some out. The sample contains fewer than 25,000 clones, 75% to 90% of which appear only once. Per germline, CDR1 MGHRA and CDR2 YSYEKL. The V gene lost 0 bases and the J gene lost 4 bases, with 12 bases spanning the gap. CDR3 length: 15 amino acids. The J gene is TRBJ1-1, the V gene TRBV4-1, with a possible D match to TRBD1 (6 bases). This TCR was recovered from a female donor in good health, enrolled as a control in a pregnancy study. The material sequenced was CD8+ T cells from peripheral blood mononuclear cells, taken in the third trimester of pregnancy. In DNA, the CDR3 is TGCGCCAGCAGCCAAGATTCTCAGGGGAGCACTGAAGCTTTCTTT. It yields the protein CASSQDSQGSTEAFF.